Following are 20 T cell receptor beta chains from one sample sequenced in a study of T cells after yellow fever vaccination. Via MiXCR, TCRdb re-called the 5' RACE reads, giving one row per CDR3 protein. The data show around 310,000 distinct CDR3 sequences, around 4.3% seen once. Here the sequenced sample was PBMCs, taken 15 days after the yellow fever booster vaccination. Receptors were obtained from a man between 18 and 29 years old who received the YFV17D yellow fever vaccine.

The CDR3 protein is CSAREDTSYEQYF. The CDR3 region has the DNA TGCAGTGCTAGAGAGGACACCTCCTACGAGCAGTACTTC. The V and J genes are TRBV20-1 and TRBJ2-7, with D maybe TRBD1 (5 bases). The germline V and J ends were trimmed by 0 bases and 0 bases, with 6 bases remaining between them. The CDR3 has 13 amino acids. Per the germline V gene, CDR1 is DFQATT and CDR2 is SNEGSKA (reference sequence).

This clonotype was seen repeatedly, ten times or more. V usage is TRBV5-6 and J usage is TRBJ2-7; D is perhaps TRBD1 or TRBD2 (5 bases each). CDR1 is SGHDT, CDR2 YYEEEE, per germline. V lost 2 bases and J 2 bases, leaving 11 bases between the germline ends. The CDR3 has 14 amino acids. The CDR3 DNA sequence: TGTGCCAGCAGCTTCCGGGACGCCACCTACGAGCAGTACGTC. It translates to CASSFRDATYEQYV.

Many counts were recorded for this clonotype. The genes are TRBV11-2 and TRBJ2-5; a possible D gene is TRBD2 (5 bases). The CDR3 runs to 13 residues. V was shortened by 1 base and J by 6 bases, with 9 bases between the two germline ends. Per germline, CDR1 SGHAT and CDR2 FQNNGV. The CDR3 DNA reads as TGTGCCAGCAGCTTAGGCCTAGCAAAGACCCAGTACTTC. This sequence encodes CASSLGLAKTQYF.

The sample holds many counts of this clonotype. This chain links TRBV7-7 with TRBJ2-5, with 8 bases fitting TRBD1. This CDR3 has 13 amino acids. The germline CDR1 and CDR2 sequences are SSHAT and FNYEAQ (reference sequence). The V gene end was trimmed by 5 bases and the J gene end by 6 bases; junction bases not matched to a gene: 5. CDR3 DNA sequence: TGTGCCAGCAGCCCGGACAGGGCAAAGACCCAGTACTTC. Amino acids: CASSPDRAKTQYF.

This clonotype was detected a few times. The J gene is TRBJ2-1, the V gene TRBV24-1; 13 nucleotides align to TRBD2. Losses at the gene ends were 5 bases for V and 8 bases for J; bases not matched to a gene: 5. The germline V gene encodes CDR1 KGHDR and CDR2 SFDVKD. The CDR3 contains 15 residues. CDR3: CATSVGLAGDYEQFF. DNA for the CDR3: TGTGCCACCAGTGTCGGACTAGCGGGGGACTATGAGCAGTTCTTC.

This clonotype has at least ten counts. The genes are TRBV18 and TRBJ2-1, with D unresolved. Trimming took 4 bases from V and 1 from J, leaving 11 bases between them. CDR3 length: 15 amino acids. Germline CDR1 reads KGHSH; CDR2 reads LQKENI. CDR3 bases: TGTGCCAGCTCACTGGGGATACGATCCTACAATGAGCAGTTCTTC. This codes for CASSLGIRSYNEQFF.

In its sample, this clonotype was seen many times. The V call is TRBV7-2, the J call TRBJ2-1; D is unclear. Germline CDR1 reads SGHTA; CDR2 reads FQGNSA. The CDR3 has 13 amino acids. V lost 2 bases to trimming and J lost 5 bases, with 7 bases between them. The CDR3, as DNA: TGTGCCAGCAGCTTAATCCTCAACAATGAGCAGTTCTTC. Translation: CASSLILNNEQFF.

This clonotype was seen at least ten times. The chain has TRBV10-3 and TRBJ2-5; the D gene could be TRBD1 or TRBD2 (5 bases each). V was pared by 3 bases and J by 5 bases, with 16 bases between. Germline CDR1 ENHRY, CDR2 SYGVKD. This CDR3 is built from 15 residues. This CDR3 is CAISESEGPWETQYF. In nucleotides, the CDR3 is TGTGCCATCAGTGAATCCGAGGGGCCCTGGGAGACCCAGTACTTC.

The chain recombines TRBV7-3 with TRBJ2-4; no clear D gene. The CDR3 sequence is 13 residues long. Trimming took 5 bases from V and 6 from J, leaving 11 bases between them. Germline V gene data show CDR1 as SGHTA and CDR2 as FQGTGA. CDR3 sequence: CASSAPPTNIQYF. The CDR3, as DNA: TGTGCCAGCAGCGCCCCCCCGACAAACATTCAGTACTTC.

This clonotype has more than one count but fewer than ten. The chain employs TRBV5-4 and TRBJ1-2, with unresolved D. Germline CDR1 and CDR2: SGHNT and YYREEE (reference sequence). The V and J ends lost 1 base and 7 bases respectively, with 14 bases between them. The CDR3 extends over 14 amino acids. DNA of the CDR3: TGTGCCAGCAGCTTGACAGCCGCGGGAAGTGGCTACACCTTC. Protein: CASSLTAAGSGYTF.

Only a few counts were recorded for this clonotype. The chain has TRBV12-3 or TRBV12-4 and TRBJ2-3, with a tentative D call TRBD2 (5 bases). V lost 5 bases, J lost 2 bases, and 14 bases lay in between. This CDR3 has 15 amino acids. In DNA form, the CDR3 reads TGTGCCAGCAGTCAGCAAGCGGTAACCACAGATACGCAGTATTTT. It codes for CASSQQAVTTDTQYF.

This clonotype was seen a few times. CDR3 protein: CSARPPDWTSIWETQYF. The CDR3 bases are TGCAGTGCTAGACCCCCCGATTGGACTAGTATCTGGGAGACCCAGTACTTC. The gene calls are TRBV20-1 and TRBJ2-5, with TRBD2 identical over 7 bases. Germline V lookup: CDR1 DFQATT, CDR2 SNEGSKA (reference sequence). After removal of 2 bases from V and 5 bases from J, the junction contained 17 bases not matched to a gene. The length of the CDR3 is 17 residues.

This clonotype was observed at least ten times. This chain uses TRBV24-1 with TRBJ2-5; 11 bases map to TRBD1. This CDR3 spans 17 amino acids. Germline loops: CDR1 KGHDR, CDR2 SFDVKD. Trimming at V came to 5 bases and at J to 2 bases, leaving 9 bases not matched to a gene. The CDR3 bases are TGTGCCACCAGTGGCCAGACCGGGACAGGGGGACAAGAGACCCAGTACTTC. Translated, it gives CATSGQTGTGGQETQYF.

CDR3 nucleotides: TGTGCCAGCAGTTACTTCCAATCACCCCTACCCGGGGAGCTGTTTTTT. It yields the protein CASSYFQSPLPGELFF. This chain connects TRBV6-6 to TRBJ2-2; D is undetermined. V shed 1 base and J shed 6 bases, with 15 bases lying between them. CDR1 and CDR2 (germline): MNHNY, SVGAGI (reference sequence). CDR3 length equals 16 residues.

The sample holds a few counts of this clonotype. The CDR3 DNA reads TGTGCCAGCTCACGCAGACAGGGGACAGATACGCAGTATTTT. Amino acids: CASSRRQGTDTQYF. The chain couples TRBV18 to TRBJ2-3; 8 nucleotides align to TRBD1. The CDR3 runs 14 residues. Germline assignment: CDR1 KGHSH and CDR2 LQKENI. Trimming took 4 bases from V and 3 from J; bases not matched to a gene: 3.

The chain links TRBV15 to TRBJ2-2; D remains unclear. This CDR3 contains 14 residues. CDR1 is LNHNV and CDR2 is YYDKDF in the germline V gene (reference sequence). The ends were cut back, 0 bases at V and 3 bases at J, with 5 bases in the middle. The DNA of the CDR3 is TGTGCCACCAGCAGAGACGGATACACCGGGGAGCTGTTTTTT. Amino acids: CATSRDGYTGELFF.

This clonotype was counted many times. V and J are TRBV7-2 and TRBJ2-3; D is perhaps TRBD1 (5 bases). In germline, CDR1 is SGHTA, CDR2 FQGNSA. Trimming pared 5 bases from V and 2 bases from J, leaving 17 bases between. The length of the CDR3 is 16 residues. DNA for the CDR3: TGTGCCAGCAGCCAGCCAACAGGATTCCTCACAGATACGCAGTATTTT. Translating it yields CASSQPTGFLTDTQYF.

The table lists this clonotype with many counts. V is TRBV6-5 and J is TRBJ2-1, with 8 nucleotides matching TRBD2. The ends lost 2 bases at V and 8 bases at J; junction bases unmatched: 8. Germline loops: CDR1 MNHEY, CDR2 SVGAGI. This CDR3 has 15 amino acids. The CDR3 here is CASSYAHGGVDEQFF. The DNA for the CDR3 is TGTGCCAGCAGTTACGCCCACGGGGGGGTCGATGAGCAGTTCTTC.

This clonotype was counted only a few times. The rearrangement links TRBV6-2 or TRBV6-3 to TRBJ2-5; D is unresolved. Germline CDR1 MNHEY, CDR2 SVGEGT. The V end lost 5 bases, the J end lost 7 bases, and 14 bases lay between the germline ends. The CDR3 consists of 13 residues. CDR3 sequence: CASSPTPPGTQYF. In nucleotides, the CDR3 is TGTGCCAGCAGTCCAACACCCCCGGGGACCCAGTACTTC.

This clonotype was detected a few times. The chain couples TRBV7-9 to TRBJ1-1; D might be TRBD1 (6 bases). V was shortened by 8 bases and J by 3 bases, with 19 bases between the two germline ends. Germline lookup yields CDR1 SEHNR and CDR2 FQNEAQ (reference sequence). This CDR3 has 15 residues. In DNA form, the CDR3 reads TGTGCCAGCCAGGCGGGGGCCGGGGGGGACACTGAAGCTTTCTTT. It encodes CASQAGAGGDTEAFF. The whole variable domain, remainder taken from reference TRBV7-9 and TRBJ1-1, is DTGVSQNPRHKITKRGQNVTFRCDPISEHNRLYWYRQTLGQGPEFLTYFQNEAQLEKSRLLSDRFSAERPKGSFSTLEIQRTEQGDSAMYLCASQAGAGGDTEAFFGQGTRLTVV.